This T cell receptor (beta chain) originates from a study of cytomegalovirus exposure and HLA in healthy donors. The study's findings and limits: Previously analyzed data showed that most TCR beta V segments were productive at a frequency of about 87% or about 30%. There were some V segments, including TRBV6-2 and TRBV6-3, excluded as indistinguishable.

Of note for this clone: Its specificity is unknown.

This CDR3 region has 20 residues. The J segment lost 0 bases and the V segment lost 4 bases, leaving 14 bases of the junction unmatched. CDR1 is LGHNA, CDR2 YSLEER, per germline. The primer mix had 60 Vbeta and 13 Jbeta primers. Data came from immunoSEQ multiplex PCR; TCRdb stores just in-frame clones and leaves some out. This table holds 100,000 to 150,000 clones, about 87% found once. Although they were nominally healthy when sampled, donors likely had unrecorded immune exposures. The chain recombines TRBV4-3 with TRBJ2-6; 8 bases are shared with TRBD2. This clonotype was sampled from a woman in her twenties or thirties in good health and CMV-seronegative. The sample comprised PBMCs. The DNA for the CDR3 is TGCGCCAGCAGCCGACCGCGCAGTAGCGGGACAATCTCTGGGGCCAACGTCCTGACTTTC. This gives the protein CASSRPRSSGTISGANVLTF.